This TCR beta chain was documented in a study of T cell changes during pregnancy in multiple sclerosis. Germline values: CDR1 SGHVS, CDR2 FNYEAQ. Trimming left V 4 bases short and J 5 bases short, with 17 bases between. There are 16 residues in the CDR3. Here immunoSEQ multiplex PCR was the method, and the copy in TCRdb shows in-frame clones only, minus some. The table lists some 66,000 clones, about 91% of them singletons. The sequence was obtained from a female donor with multiple sclerosis, enrolled in a pregnancy study. The chain links TRBV7-6 to TRBJ2-2; D might be TRBD1 (6 bases). This specimen consisted of CD8+ T cells from peripheral blood mononuclear cells, obtained before pregnancy. The chain's CDR3 is CASSWSRDTRTGELFF. The CDR3 region has the DNA TGTGCCAGCAGCTGGTCCCGGGACACCCGAACCGGGGAGCTGTTTTTT.